Presented here are 17 T cell receptor beta chains from one specimen sequenced in a study of cytomegalovirus exposure and HLA in healthy donors. PCR used 60 Vbeta primers and 13 Jbeta primers. The data were produced by immunoSEQ multiplex PCR, yet TCRdb's version contains in-frame clones alone and is incomplete. The sample has about 130,000 clones, roughly 75% seen once. Material for sequencing was PBMCs. The receptors derive from a woman between 50 and 59 years old in good health and CMV-seronegative.

This rearrangement joins TRBV9 to TRBJ2-7; D is ambiguous. CDR3 length: 14 residues. Germline-derived CDR1 and CDR2 are SGDLS and YYNGEE. Trimming removed 1 base at V and 0 bases at J, with 8 bases between. Here the CDR3 reads CASSVRDPSYEQYF. The CDR3, as DNA: TGTGCCAGCAGCGTACGCGATCCCTCCTACGAGCAGTACTTC.

V and J are TRBV2 and TRBJ2-7; the D is unclear. Looked up from germline, CDR1 is SNHLY and CDR2 is FYNNEI. V was trimmed by 6 bases and J by 1 base, leaving 13 bases between them. The CDR3 is 14 residues long. CDR3 nucleotides: TGTGCCAGCAGGGGCGCCGAGTTGTCCTACGAGCAGTACTTC. Its protein is CASRGAELSYEQYF. The complete variable domain, with remaining parts taken from reference TRBV2 and TRBJ2-7, reads EPEVTQTPSHQVTQMGQEVILRCVPISNHLYFYWYRQILGQKVEFLVSFYNNEISEKSEIFDDQFSVERPDGSNFTLKIRSTKLEDSAMYFCASRGAELSYEQYFGPGTRLTVT.

About this clone itself: The same CDR3 also results from other DNA sequences found in this sample. This rearrangement joins TRBV6-1 to TRBJ2-7; 7 nucleotides agree with TRBD2. V was clipped by 0 bases and J by 0 bases; unmatched bases: 5. The V gene's germline CDR1 is MNHNS and CDR2 SASEGT. The CDR3 is 16 residues long. This CDR3 reads CASSEALARSSYEQYF. The CDR3 bases are TGTGCCAGCAGTGAAGCACTAGCGAGGAGCTCCTACGAGCAGTACTTC.

A single count supports this clone. The J gene is TRBJ2-1, the V gene TRBV19, with D perhaps matching TRBD2 (5 bases). The germline CDR1 and CDR2 sequences are LNHDA and SQIVND (reference sequence). V lost 3 bases, J lost 9 bases, and 12 bases lay in between. This CDR3 spans 13 amino acids. The CDR3 coding sequence is TGTGCCAGTAGTATCGGGCCCCGGGGTGAGCAGTTCTTC. This translates into CASSIGPRGEQFF.

The V call is TRBV4-1, the J call TRBJ1-1; D unclear. CDR1 is MGHRA, CDR2 YSYEKL, per germline. CDR3 length equals 13 residues. The V and J ends lost 3 bases and 5 bases respectively, with 10 bases between them. The CDR3, as DNA: TGCGCCAGCAGCCACGGGGAAGTTACTGAAGCTTTCTTT. Amino acids: CASSHGEVTEAFF.

In this sample, this clone turned up once. This chain joins TRBV28 and TRBJ1-5; 8 bases agree with TRBD1. Germline V lookup: CDR1 MDHEN, CDR2 SYDVKM. Trimming took 4 bases from V and 2 from J; bases not matched to a gene: 10. The CDR3 totals 17 residues. CDR3 nucleotides: TGTGCCAGCAGTTCCCCTTCGGACAGGGTGGGCAATCAGCCCCAGCATTTT. It specifies CASSSPSDRVGNQPQHF. Filled out from reference TRBV28 and TRBJ1-5, the complete variable domain reads DVKVTQSSRYLVKRTGEKVFLECVQDMDHENMFWYRQDPGLGLRLIYFSYDVKMKEKGDIPEGYSVSREKKERFSLILESASTNQTSMYLCASSSPSDRVGNQPQHFGDGTRLSIL.

This clone was detected only a few times. The chain recombines TRBV6-5 with TRBJ1-6, with TRBD1 identical over 7 bases. Germline V gene lookup returns CDR1 MNHEY and CDR2 SVGAGI. The ends lost 3 bases at V and 8 bases at J; junction bases unmatched: 4. The CDR3 is 14 amino acids. CDR3 nucleotides: TGTGCCAGCAGTTATCAGGGGGTTGATTCACCCCTCCACTTT. Translated: CASSYQGVDSPLHF.

The V call is TRBV19, the J call TRBJ2-4, with 8 bases matching TRBD2. CDR3 length equals 14 residues. The germline gives CDR1 LNHDA, CDR2 SQIVND (reference sequence). The V and J ends lost 8 bases and 9 bases, in that order; junction bases with no gene match: 12. CDR3 sequence (DNA): TGTGCCAGTGCCTTAAGCGGGAGCATTGGCATTCAGTACTTC. Translating gives CASALSGSIGIQYF.

This chain links TRBV7-2 with TRBJ2-7; 7 bases map to TRBD2. Germline assignment: CDR1 SGHTA and CDR2 FQGNSA. J lost 2 bases, V lost 3 bases, and 7 bases had no gene match. This CDR3 has 15 residues. The CDR3 DNA follows: TGTGCCAGCAGCTTGGGGCTAGCGGACACCTACGAGCAGTACTTC. Its protein product is CASSLGLADTYEQYF.

V and J are TRBV5-1 and TRBJ2-1, with 8 bases identical to TRBD2. This CDR3 is 14 amino acids long. J gave up 8 bases and V 2 bases, and 6 bases lay outside the gene matches. Germline V gives CDR1 SGHRS, CDR2 YFSETQ. Here the CDR3 DNA reads TGCGCCAGCAGCTTCCCGGGAGGGCCTCATGAGCAGTTCTTC. Its translation is CASSFPGGPHEQFF. Filled out from reference TRBV5-1 and TRBJ2-1, the complete variable domain reads KAGVTQTPRYLIKTRGQQVTLSCSPISGHRSVSWYQQTPGQGLQFLFEYFSETQRNKGNFPGRFSGRQFSNSRSEMNVSTLELGDSALYLCASSFPGGPHEQFFGPGTRLTVL.

This sequence joins TRBV4-1 and TRBJ2-2; TRBD2 is a possible D gene (6 bases). V was trimmed by 4 bases and J by 5 bases, leaving 17 bases between them. Looked up from germline, CDR1 is MGHRA and CDR2 is YSYEKL. This CDR3 has 16 amino acids. The DNA of the CDR3 is TGCGCCAGCAGCCCCTTGGGACGGGAGCGGACCGGGGAGCTGTTTTTT. Translated: CASSPLGRERTGELFF.

This clone was detected only a few times. CDR3 sequence: CASSFLGGGPGETGELFF. CDR3 nucleotide sequence: TGTGCCAGCAGCTTCCTAGGGGGAGGGCCAGGGGAAACCGGGGAGCTGTTTTTT. The chain is built from TRBV9 and TRBJ2-2; the D gene is possibly TRBD2 (7 bases). The CDR3 runs 18 residues. The germline CDR1 and CDR2 sequences are SGDLS and YYNGEE. V lost 4 bases and J lost 5, with 24 bases in between.

V is TRBV5-8 and J is TRBJ2-3; 10 nucleotides match TRBD2. The CDR3 is made up of 16 amino acids. The V gene end was trimmed by 0 bases and the J gene end by 2 bases; junction bases not matched to a gene: 3. Germline V CDR1 and CDR2: SGHTS, YDEGEE. The CDR3: CASSLGSGRTTDTQYF. The CDR3 DNA follows: TGTGCCAGCAGCTTGGGTAGCGGGAGGACCACAGATACGCAGTATTTT.

The V gene is TRBV30, the J gene TRBJ2-2, with 11 bases aligning to TRBD2. CDR3 length: 15 amino acids. Germline CDR1 and CDR2: GTSNPN and SVGIG (reference sequence). The trim removed 3 bases at V and 3 bases at J, leaving 3 bases unmatched. CDR3 in amino acids: CAWRTSGRHTGELFF. The CDR3 bases are TGTGCCTGGAGAACTAGCGGGAGACACACCGGGGAGCTGTTTTTT.

The rearrangement links TRBV5-4 to TRBJ1-6; the match to TRBD1 covers 8 bases. The CDR3 is 15 amino acids. The trim removed 4 bases at V and 8 bases at J, leaving 8 bases unmatched. The germline V gene encodes CDR1 SGHNT and CDR2 YYREEE (reference sequence). CDR3 sequence (DNA): TGTGCCAGCAGCCGGACAGGGATAGATCATTCACCCCTCCACTTT. Its translation: CASSRTGIDHSPLHF.

The chain combines TRBV5-1 with TRBJ2-1; D unclear. CDR1 and CDR2 from the germline V gene are SGHRS and YFSETQ. CDR3 length: 15 residues. Trimming took 1 base from V and 5 from J, leaving 13 bases between them. The CDR3 loop is CASSLYPASHNEQFF. As DNA, the CDR3 is TGCGCCAGCAGCTTGTATCCAGCGTCCCACAATGAGCAGTTCTTC.

The chain employs TRBV7-2 and TRBJ2-7; 7 positions match TRBD2. CDR1 and CDR2 from the germline V gene are SGHTA and FQGNSA. Losses at the gene ends were 8 bases for V and 2 bases for J; bases not matched to a gene: 15. The CDR3 contains 16 residues. The CDR3 region has the DNA TGTGCCAGCTCCGAGGGGTCGGCGGGAGACCCCTACGAGCAGTACTTC. This sequence encodes CASSEGSAGDPYEQYF.